Listed here are 17 T cell receptor beta chains from one sample, sequenced in a study of blood T cell repertoires in COVID-19. TCRdb keeps only in-frame clones here, not all; method: immunoSEQ multiplex PCR. The top ten clones hold around 3.4% of a sample with roughly 250,000 clones, around three quarters of them seen once. Material: peripheral blood. The receptor source for this set is a woman at least 80 years old with acute or convalescent COVID-19.

The chain couples TRBV7-2 to TRBJ2-3; D remains unclear. CDR3 size: 16 residues. Trimming took off 4 bases at V and 4 bases at J, with 18 bases between the two ends. Germline V gives CDR1 SGHTA, CDR2 FQGNSA. CDR3 region: CASSSPSRFRSDTQYF. The CDR3 region has the DNA TGTGCCAGCAGCTCCCCCTCGCGCTTCCGGTCAGATACGCAGTATTTT. Full variable domain (remainder filled in from reference TRBV7-2 and TRBJ2-3): GAGVSQSPSNKVTEKGKDVELRCDPISGHTALYWYRQSLGQGLEFLIYFQGNSAPDKSGLPSDRFSAERTGGSVSTLTIQRTQQEDSAVYLCASSSPSRFRSDTQYFGPGTRLTVL.

The chain couples TRBV18 to TRBJ2-5, with D uncertain. The germline V gene has CDR1 KGHSH and CDR2 LQKENI. There are 14 residues in the CDR3. Trimming removed 0 bases from V and 0 bases from J, with 5 bases in between. The CDR3 loop reads CASSPPQNQETQYF. DNA of the CDR3: TGTGCCAGCTCACCACCCCAAAACCAAGAGACCCAGTACTTC.

The V and J genes are TRBV10-2 and TRBJ2-7; unclear D gene. CDR1 and CDR2 from the germline V gene are WSHSY and SAAADI. The V and J ends lost 6 bases and 0 bases respectively, with 3 bases between them. This CDR3 region has 11 residues. Here the CDR3 DNA reads TGCGCCAGCAGCTCCTCCTACGAGCAGTACTTC. This translates into CASSSSYEQYF.

V is TRBV4-2 and J is TRBJ2-1; 11 nucleotides match TRBD2. V lost 2 bases to trimming and J lost 5 bases; unmatched junction nucleotides: 5. CDR1 LGHNA and CDR2 YNFKEQ come from the germline V gene. This CDR3 has 16 amino acids. The CDR3 region is CASSQRGLADNNEQFF. The CDR3 DNA follows: TGTGCCAGCAGCCAAAGGGGACTAGCGGACAACAATGAGCAGTTCTTC.

V and J are TRBV29-1 and TRBJ2-1, with D possibly TRBD2 on 6 matching bases. The germline CDR1 and CDR2 sequences are SQVTM and ANQGSEA. With 5 bases removed from V and 4 bases from J, the gap between germline ends came to 15 bases. This CDR3 has 14 amino acids. The CDR3 DNA sequence: TGCAGCGTTTTAACCGGGACTGGATACAATGAGCAGTTCTTC. Translated: CSVLTGTGYNEQFF.

This chain links TRBV20-1 with TRBJ2-3; 10 nucleotides agree with TRBD2. This CDR3 region has 16 residues. The V segment lost 3 bases and the J segment 4 bases; nucleotides outside the gene matches: 10. CDR1 is DFQATT, CDR2 SNEGSKA, per germline (reference sequence). As DNA, the CDR3 is TGCAGTGCTAGTCCTAGCGGGAGATATACCGCAGATACGCAGTATTTT. Translation gives CSASPSGRYTADTQYF.

This clone was counted a few times. The genes are TRBV27 and TRBJ1-5; D unresolved. Germline CDR1 reads MNHEY; CDR2 reads SMNVEV (reference sequence). V was cut by 2 bases and J by 9 bases, with 8 bases left in between. The CDR3 loop spans 12 amino acids. As DNA, the CDR3 is TGTGCCAGCAGTTTAGGTGGGAGGCCCCAGCATTTT. Encoded protein: CASSLGGRPQHF.

V is TRBV4-1 and J is TRBJ2-2, with 7 bases lining up with TRBD1. This CDR3 spans 16 amino acids. Germline assignment: CDR1 MGHRA and CDR2 YSYEKL. Trimming at V came to 3 bases and at J to 5 bases, leaving 9 bases not matched to a gene. The CDR3 DNA reads TGCGCCAGCAGCCATAACAGGGGCGGTGGAACCGGGGAGCTGTTTTTT. Translated: CASSHNRGGGTGELFF.

This clone showed up just a few times. At the DNA level, this CDR3 is encoded by other sequences in the same sample as well. This sequence joins TRBV12-3 or TRBV12-4 and TRBJ1-1, with a possible D match to TRBD1 (6 bases). Trimming cost V 6 bases and J 4 bases, with 12 bases left between them. The CDR3 length is 13 residues. CDR3 sequence (DNA): TGTGCCAGCAGCCTACAGGGTTCCACTGAAGCTTTCTTT. Translation gives CASSLQGSTEAFF.

This clone was seen only once. The chain couples TRBV7-7 to TRBJ2-5, with 8 bases matching TRBD2. CDR3 length: 15 amino acids. The junction had 10 bases not matched to a gene; V was cut back by 5 bases and J by 5 bases. Germline CDR1 is SSHAT and CDR2 is FNYEAQ (reference sequence). CDR3 loop: CASSSGRAWQETQYF. As DNA, the CDR3 is TGTGCCAGCAGCAGCGGGAGAGCGTGGCAGGAGACCCAGTACTTC.

J is TRBJ1-5 and V is TRBV30, with a possible D match to TRBD1 (6 bases). The CDR3 length is 13 residues. Trimming took 2 bases from V and 2 from J, leaving 7 bases between them. Germline CDR1 and CDR2: GTSNPN and SVGIG (reference sequence). The CDR3 bases are TGTGCCTGGAGTCCAGGGGGCAATCAGCCCCAGCATTTT. Its translation: CAWSPGGNQPQHF.

This chain joins TRBV3-1 (or the pseudogene TRBV3-2) and TRBJ2-7; the match to TRBD2 covers 9 bases. The CDR3 covers 14 residues. Germline V CDR1 and CDR2: LGHDT, YNNKEL (reference sequence). V trimming: 6 bases; J trimming: 4 bases; junction bases outside the gene matches: 7. The CDR3 loop reads CASSPTSGHYEQYF. The CDR3 coding sequence is TGTGCCAGCAGTCCCACTAGCGGGCATTACGAGCAGTACTTC.

This clone is classed as medium-sized. CDR3 residues: CASSLYETGPLHF. For the CDR3, the DNA is TGTGCCAGCAGCTTATACGAAACGGGACCCCTCCACTTT. The chain links TRBV7-8 to TRBJ1-6; the D is unclear. The germline CDR1 and CDR2 sequences are SGHVS and FQNEAQ. This CDR3 comprises 13 residues. Deletions cut 2 bases from V and 12 bases from J, with 11 bases between.

The rearrangement uses TRBV5-1 and TRBJ2-7; 7 nucleotides match TRBD2. Trimming cost V 5 bases and J 4 bases; bases outside gene matches: 6. CDR1 is SGHRS and CDR2 is YFSETQ in the germline V gene. The CDR3 is 13 amino acids. The CDR3 region has the DNA TGCGCCAGCAGGGTTGCGGGAGTTTACGAGCAGTACTTC. Its translation: CASRVAGVYEQYF.

This clone has only one observation. This sample also contains other DNA sequences that code for the same CDR3. The V call is TRBV14, the J call TRBJ2-5, with 9 positions matching TRBD1. There are 15 residues in the CDR3. The V and J ends lost 4 bases and 5 bases, in that order; junction bases with no gene match: 8. The V gene's germline CDR1 is SGHDN and CDR2 FVKESK. The CDR3: CASSLGDRVRETQYF. The CDR3 region has the DNA TGTGCCAGCAGCCTCGGGGACAGGGTTCGGGAGACCCAGTACTTC.

The chain couples TRBV5-1 to TRBJ2-7, with D tentatively TRBD1 (6 bases). V lost 4 bases and J lost 2, with 19 bases in between. The CDR3 length is 16 residues. Germline loops: CDR1 SGHRS, CDR2 YFSETQ. The CDR3 spells CASSPMSGERTYEQYF. The CDR3, as DNA: TGCGCCAGCAGCCCCATGTCAGGGGAGAGAACCTACGAGCAGTACTTC.

The chain uses TRBV4-3 and TRBJ2-4, with 11 bases lining up with TRBD2. Germline CDR1 LGHNA, CDR2 YSLEER. The V and J ends lost 0 bases and 0 bases, in that order; junction bases with no gene match: 13. CDR3 length: 21 residues. The CDR3 sequence: CASSQDHSGGAVGEAKNIQYF. The CDR3 DNA is TGCGCCAGCAGCCAAGATCATAGCGGGGGGGCCGTAGGAGAAGCCAAAAACATTCAGTACTTC.